This T cell receptor (beta chain) came from a study of metastatic and nonmetastatic thyroid tumors. General observations from the study: Malignant tumors reportedly showed significantly higher TCR beta diversity than benign nodules in both blood and tumor.

Per the original data handling: CDR3 differences across clinicopathological groups were used to build a distant-metastasis classifier for papillary thyroid cancer. TCRdb re-processed the PCR reads through MiXCR. The V and J calls reflect TCRdb's pipeline rather than the authors' work. The repertoire has roughly 19,000 clones, about 35% of them found once; the top ten carry around 25%. No treatment of any kind had been given to any patient before thyroid surgery. This clone was seen a few times. What it binds is unknown. The germline V gene has CDR1 SQVTM and CDR2 ANQGSEA. Trimming left V 4 bases short and J 8 bases short, with 20 bases between. The CDR3 runs 14 residues.

The chain carries TRBV29-1 and TRBJ1-2; tentatively, D is TRBD1 (6 bases). The sample taken for sequencing was tumor tissue. The clonotype comes from a female donor with papillary thyroid cancer or a benign thyroid nodule (not recorded which). Some clones in this sample may be carry-over from other donors' samples. The CDR3 sequence is CSVGMAGALKGYTF. The CDR3 DNA reads TGCAGCGTTGGTATGGCGGGGGCTCTGAAGGGCTACACCTTC.